A single sample gave rise to the 22 T cell receptor beta chains below, sequenced in a study of blood T cells in healthy people across ages. Next came a second PCR, run for about 7 to 12 cycles, which used a sample-barcoded 5' primer along with a J-beta primer mix. TCRdb re-called the 5' RACE reads with MiXCR, one entry per CDR3 protein. The repertoire holds fewer than 800,000 distinct CDR3 sequences, with about 34% as singletons. Sequencing input: blood. The receptors stem from a woman aged 80 or over in good health.

The rearrangement links TRBV9 to TRBJ1-1; 7 bases are a match to TRBD1. Germline V lookup: CDR1 SGDLS, CDR2 YYNGEE. V trimming: 10 bases; J trimming: 5 bases; junction bases outside the gene matches: 23. The CDR3 is 17 residues long. The CDR3 coding sequence is TGTGCCCATGCGAATGGGCCAGGGCAGGGGGATGGAACTGAAGCTTTCTTT. Amino acids: CAHANGPGQGDGTEAFF. Filled out from reference TRBV9 and TRBJ1-1, the complete variable domain reads DSGVTQTPKHLITATGQRVTLRCSPRSGDLSVYWYQQSLDQGLQFLIQYYNGEERAKGNILERFSAQQFPDLHSELNLSSLELGDSALYFCAHANGPGQGDGTEAFFGQGTRLTVV.

A note on this clonotype: Just one base apart from a much larger clone, this may be a read error. This chain connects TRBV29-1 to TRBJ2-3; tentative D call: TRBD1 (6 bases). This CDR3 comprises 12 residues. The ends were cut back, 6 bases at V and 3 bases at J, with 10 bases in the middle. Germline loops: CDR1 SQVTM, CDR2 ANQGSEA. DNA of the CDR3: TGCAGCGTCGTAGGGACAACAGATACGCAGTATTTT. This codes for CSVVGTTDTQYF.

This chain links TRBV29-1 with TRBJ1-1; D gene unclear. The length of the CDR3 is 12 residues. V was shortened by 4 bases and J by 5 bases, with 11 bases between the two germline ends. The germline V gene has CDR1 SQVTM and CDR2 ANQGSEA. The CDR3 DNA sequence: TGCAGCGTTGGAGAGGGAAAAACTGAAGCTTTCTTT. Its translation is CSVGEGKTEAFF.

This clonotype turned up a few times. A clone one base away is much larger, so this may be a read error. The gene calls are TRBV2 and TRBJ2-7, with D tentatively TRBD1 (5 bases). The CDR3 has 11 residues. Germline loops: CDR1 SNHLY, CDR2 FYNNEI. Trimming shortened V by 10 bases and J by 7 bases, and 14 bases separated the two germline ends. CDR3 region: CATSDTNEQYF. CDR3 DNA sequence: TGTGCCACCTCGGACACCAATGAGCAGTACTTC.

In this sample, this clonotype turned up many times. The chain has TRBV20-1 and TRBJ1-2; D is uncertain. Deletions cut 5 bases from V and 4 bases from J, with 17 bases between. The length of the CDR3 is 14 residues. Germline CDR1 DFQATT, CDR2 SNEGSKA (reference sequence). The CDR3 DNA sequence: TGCAGTGCTCAACAGCAGATAAACTTCTATGGCTACACCTTC. Its translation is CSAQQQINFYGYTF.

Points on this clonotype: This may be a read error, as it is one base from a much larger clone. This sequence joins TRBV20-1 and TRBJ2-1; D unclear. V lost 5 bases and J lost 7, with 12 bases in between. CDR1 is DFQATT and CDR2 is SNEGSKA in the germline V gene (reference sequence). This CDR3 is built from 12 residues. This CDR3 reads CSALFAVNEQFF. DNA for the CDR3: TGCAGTGCTCTCTTTGCTGTAAATGAGCAGTTCTTC.

This clonotype was observed once. This may be a read error: a much more frequent sequence differs by one nucleotide. The genes are TRBV9 and TRBJ1-1; the match to TRBD1 covers 7 bases. The germline gives CDR1 SGDLS, CDR2 YYNGEE. The CDR3 spans 15 residues. Here the CDR3 reads CASSADRAMNTVAFF. The CDR3 DNA follows: TGTGCCAGCAGCGCCGACAGGGCTATGAACACTGTAGCTTTCTTT. The variable domain in full, with the rest retrieved from reference TRBV9 and TRBJ1-1, is DSGVTQTPKHLITATGQRVTLRCSPRSGDLSVYWYQQSLDQGLQFLIQYYNGEERAKGNILERFSAQQFPDLHSELNLSSLELGDSALYFCASSADRAMNTVAFFGQGTRLTVV.

Many counts were recorded for this clonotype. The rearrangement joins TRBV7-6 to TRBJ2-5, with D perhaps matching TRBD1 or TRBD2 (5 bases each). Trimming removed 6 bases at V and 5 bases at J, with 13 bases between. Germline CDR1 SGHVS, CDR2 FNYEAQ. This CDR3 region has 13 residues. This CDR3 is CASRWGFVETQYF. The CDR3 region has the DNA TGTGCCAGCAGGTGGGGGTTTGTGGAGACCCAGTACTTC.

The V and J genes are TRBV5-6 and TRBJ2-1; D is unclear. The V end was cut by 4 bases, the J end by 2 bases, with 16 bases between. Germline values: CDR1 SGHDT, CDR2 YYEEEE. There are 16 residues in the CDR3. CDR3 loop: CASSGMGFVPYNEQFF. The CDR3 region has the DNA TGTGCCAGCAGCGGCATGGGCTTCGTTCCCTACAATGAGCAGTTCTTC. Supplemented by reference TRBV5-6 and TRBJ2-1, the full variable domain reads DAGVTQSPTHLIKTRGQQVTLRCSPKSGHDTVSWYQQALGQGPQFIFQYYEEEERQRGNFPDRFSGHQFPNYSSELNVNALLLGDSALYLCASSGMGFVPYNEQFFGPGTRLTVL.

In its sample, this clonotype was seen a few times. The gene calls are TRBV27 and TRBJ1-6, with D possibly matching TRBD1 (6 bases). V gave up 6 bases and J gave up 9 bases, with 18 bases separating them. The CDR3 spans 15 residues. Germline CDR1 and CDR2: MNHEY and SMNVEV (reference sequence). The CDR3 spells CASRGDTQRSSPLHF. The DNA of the CDR3 is TGTGCCAGCAGGGGGGACACCCAACGGAGTTCACCCCTCCACTTT.

This clonotype was detected many times. The J gene is TRBJ2-7, the V gene TRBV11-2; D is possibly TRBD1 (6 bases). V lost 3 bases and J 0 bases, leaving 9 bases between the germline ends. The V gene's germline CDR1 is SGHAT and CDR2 FQNNGV. The CDR3 runs 14 residues. CDR3 DNA sequence: TGTGCCAGCAGCTTTTACAGGGACTCCTACGAGCAGTACTTC. It translates to CASSFYRDSYEQYF.

This clonotype was found many times. The chain carries TRBV5-1 and TRBJ2-7; 8 nucleotides agree with TRBD2. The CDR3 sequence is 14 residues long. Per the germline V gene, CDR1 is SGHRS and CDR2 is YFSETQ. The V and J ends lost 3 bases and 2 bases, in that order; junction bases with no gene match: 4. The CDR3 here is CASSWVGGAYEQYF. The CDR3 DNA reads as TGCGCCAGCAGCTGGGTCGGGGGGGCCTACGAGCAGTACTTC.

As for this clonotype: One end of the junction is discordant with germline, which a read error may explain. The rearrangement uses TRBV5-1 and TRBJ2-7; possible D gene TRBD2, 5 bases. The CDR3 is made up of 15 amino acids. Germline V gives CDR1 SGHRS, CDR2 YFSETQ. The CDR3 bases are TGCGCCAGCAGCTATGGGAGAGGGTTTACCTACGAGCAATACTTC. It is translated as CASSYGRGFTYEQYF.

This clonotype has only a few counts. V usage is TRBV3-1 and J usage is TRBJ1-1; perhaps TRBD1 as D (6 bases). V lost 3 bases and J lost 7, with 18 bases in between. The CDR3 is made up of 15 amino acids. CDR1 and CDR2 (germline): LGHDT, YNNKEL (reference sequence). The CDR3 here is CASSHSRGRDNEAFF. CDR3 nucleotides: TGTGCCAGCAGCCACTCACGGGGCCGGGACAATGAAGCTTTCTTT.

This clonotype was detected many times. The chain couples TRBV6-2 or TRBV6-3 to TRBJ2-1, with 7 nucleotides matching TRBD1. The junction had 9 bases not matched to a gene; V was cut back by 4 bases and J by 6 bases. Germline V lookup: CDR1 MNHEY, CDR2 SVGEGT. This CDR3 is 15 amino acids long. DNA for the CDR3: TGTGCCAGCAGTTTCGACAGGGCAGACTCCAATGAGCAGTTCTTC. Its protein product is CASSFDRADSNEQFF.

This clonotype was seen ten or more times. This rearrangement joins TRBV7-2 to TRBJ2-7, with 8 positions matching TRBD2. This CDR3 is built from 15 residues. Per germline, CDR1 SGHTA and CDR2 FQGNSA. The V segment lost 1 base and the J segment 2 bases; nucleotides outside the gene matches: 4. The CDR3 region is CASSLGAGDPYEQYF. The CDR3 bases are TGTGCCAGCAGCTTAGGAGCGGGGGACCCCTACGAGCAGTACTTC.

The chain links TRBV24-1 to TRBJ2-3, with D tentatively TRBD1 (6 bases). Germline values: CDR1 KGHDR, CDR2 SFDVKD. CDR3 length equals 17 residues. V lost 1 base and J 2 bases, leaving 15 bases between the germline ends. The CDR3 coding sequence is TGTGCCACCAGTGATTTCCCGGACAGCCTCGACACAGATACGCAGTATTTT. Its translation: CATSDFPDSLDTDTQYF.

This clonotype was recorded at least ten times. This chain joins TRBV20-1 and TRBJ2-1, with D perhaps TRBD1 or TRBD2 (6 bases each). The CDR3 covers 14 residues. CDR1 is DFQATT and CDR2 is SNEGSKA in the germline V gene (reference sequence). The CDR3 DNA reads as TGCGGAGCAGGGGCGCCTGGAGGGCGAAATGAGCAGTTCTTC. It specifies CGAGAPGGRNEQFF.

This clonotype came up a few times. The chain couples TRBV6-1 to TRBJ1-6, with TRBD1 matching over 7 bases. V was pared by 8 bases and J by 5 bases, with 12 bases of the junction left unmatched. CDR3 length equals 16 residues. Germline loops: CDR1 MNHNS, CDR2 SASEGT. CDR3 sequence reads: CASSLALGQNNSPLHF. The CDR3 DNA reads as TGTGCCAGCTCCCTTGCGTTGGGACAGAATAATTCACCCCTCCACTTT.

This sequence joins TRBV5-1 and TRBJ1-2; D not resolved. Deletions cut 7 bases from V and 7 bases from J, with 14 bases between. The CDR3 is 12 amino acids. CDR1 is SGHRS, CDR2 YFSETQ, per germline. CDR3 in amino acids: CASRGPELGYTF. The CDR3 nucleotides are TGCGCCAGCCGCGGCCCGGAACTTGGCTACACCTTC.

The chain is built from TRBV7-8 and TRBJ2-1, with TRBD2 identical over 13 bases. The ends lost 5 bases at V and 7 bases at J; junction bases unmatched: 5. The CDR3 is made up of 15 amino acids. The germline gives CDR1 SGHVS, CDR2 FQNEAQ. The CDR3 reads CASSSGTSGINEQFF. In nucleotides, the CDR3 is TGTGCCAGCAGCAGCGGGACTAGCGGGATAAATGAGCAGTTCTTC. The full variable domain, with the rest looked up from reference TRBV7-8 and TRBJ2-1, is GAGVSQSPRYKVAKRGQDVALRCDPISGHVSLFWYQQALGQGPEFLTYFQNEAQLDKSGLPSDRFFAERPEGSVSTLKIQRTQQEDSAVYLCASSSGTSGINEQFFGPGTRLTVL.

This clonotype has at least ten counts. With a much larger clone just one base away, this may be a read error. This sequence joins TRBV7-3 and TRBJ2-6; the D gene is possibly TRBD1 (5 bases). The germline V gene encodes CDR1 SGHTA and CDR2 FQGTGA. The CDR3 is made up of 12 amino acids. CDR3 protein: CASRSGANVRTF. The CDR3 DNA follows: TGTGCCAGCCGTAGTGGGGCCAACGTCCGGACTTTC.